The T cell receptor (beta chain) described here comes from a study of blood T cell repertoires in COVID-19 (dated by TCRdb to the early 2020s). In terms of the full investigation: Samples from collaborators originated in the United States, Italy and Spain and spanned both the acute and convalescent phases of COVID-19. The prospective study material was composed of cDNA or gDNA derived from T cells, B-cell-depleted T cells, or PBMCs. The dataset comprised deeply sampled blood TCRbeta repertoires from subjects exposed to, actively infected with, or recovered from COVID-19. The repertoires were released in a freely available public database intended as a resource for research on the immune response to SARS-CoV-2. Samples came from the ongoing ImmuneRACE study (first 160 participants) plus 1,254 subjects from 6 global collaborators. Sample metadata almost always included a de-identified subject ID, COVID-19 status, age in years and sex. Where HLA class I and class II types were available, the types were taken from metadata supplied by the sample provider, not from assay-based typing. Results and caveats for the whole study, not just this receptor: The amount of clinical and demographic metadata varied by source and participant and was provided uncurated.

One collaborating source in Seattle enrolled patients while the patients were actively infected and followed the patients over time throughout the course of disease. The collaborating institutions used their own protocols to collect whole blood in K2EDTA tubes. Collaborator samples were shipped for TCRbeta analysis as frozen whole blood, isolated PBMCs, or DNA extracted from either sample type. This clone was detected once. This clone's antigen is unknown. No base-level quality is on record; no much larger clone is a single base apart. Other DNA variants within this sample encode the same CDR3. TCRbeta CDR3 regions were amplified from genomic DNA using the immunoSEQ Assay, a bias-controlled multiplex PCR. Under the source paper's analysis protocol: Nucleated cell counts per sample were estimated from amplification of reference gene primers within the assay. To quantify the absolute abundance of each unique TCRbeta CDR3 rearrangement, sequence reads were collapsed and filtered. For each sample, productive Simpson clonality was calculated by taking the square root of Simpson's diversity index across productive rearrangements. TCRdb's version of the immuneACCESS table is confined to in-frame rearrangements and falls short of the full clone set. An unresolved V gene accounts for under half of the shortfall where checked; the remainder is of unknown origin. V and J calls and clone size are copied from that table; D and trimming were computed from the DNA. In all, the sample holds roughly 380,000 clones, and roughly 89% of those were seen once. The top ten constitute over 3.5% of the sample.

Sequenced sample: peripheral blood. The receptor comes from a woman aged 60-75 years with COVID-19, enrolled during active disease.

The sequenced DNA is TGTGCCAGCAGTAAACAGGGGAACACTGAAGCTTTCTTT. Its translation reads: CASSKQGNTEAFF. The rearranged segments are TRBV6-5 and TRBJ1-1; perhaps TRBD1 is the D gene, with 6 bases matching. Measured from the cysteine to the phenylalanine, the CDR3 is 13 residues long. Only CDR3 DNA remains: 39 bases, in frame from the first base. CDR1 and CDR2 were assigned from the germline V gene as MNHEY and SVGAGI. V is cut by 5 bases and J by 1 base, and the space between the germline ends is 8 bases.